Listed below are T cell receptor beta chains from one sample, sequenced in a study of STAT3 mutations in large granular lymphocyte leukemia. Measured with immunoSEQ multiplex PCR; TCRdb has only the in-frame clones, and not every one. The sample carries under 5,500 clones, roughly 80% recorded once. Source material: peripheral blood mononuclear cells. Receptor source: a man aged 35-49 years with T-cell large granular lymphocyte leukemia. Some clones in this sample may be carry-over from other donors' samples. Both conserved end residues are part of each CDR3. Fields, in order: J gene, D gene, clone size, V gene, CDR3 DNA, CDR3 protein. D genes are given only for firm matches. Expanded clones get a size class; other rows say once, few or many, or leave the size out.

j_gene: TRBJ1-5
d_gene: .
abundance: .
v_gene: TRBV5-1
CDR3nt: TGCGCCAGCAGCTTGTTGGGGGACATAAGTCAGCCCCAGCATTTT
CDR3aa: CASSLLGDISQPQHF

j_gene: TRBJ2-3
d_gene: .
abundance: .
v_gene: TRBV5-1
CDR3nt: TGCGCCAGCAGCTCAGGACAGAGGAGTGATACGCAGTATTTT
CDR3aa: CASSSGQRSDTQYF

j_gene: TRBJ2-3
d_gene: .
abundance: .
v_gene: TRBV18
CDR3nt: TGTGCCAGCTCACCACAGGCGGGCGCTAGCACAGATACGCAGTATTTT
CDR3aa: CASSPQAGASTDTQYF

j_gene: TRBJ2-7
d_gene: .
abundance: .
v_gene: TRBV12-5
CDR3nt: TGTGCTAGTGGTCTCCACATCACCCTCAGCTCCTACGAGCAGTACTTC
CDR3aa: CASGLHITLSSYEQYF

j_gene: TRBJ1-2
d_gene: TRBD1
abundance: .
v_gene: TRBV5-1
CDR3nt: TGCGCCAGCAGCTTGGACCAGGGGGGCGTCAGGTTCTCTGGCTACACCTTC
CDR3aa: CASSLDQGGVRFSGYTF

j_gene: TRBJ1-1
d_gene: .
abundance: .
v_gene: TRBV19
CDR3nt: TGTGCCAGTAGTATCCAGGGAGACACTGAAGCTTTCTTT
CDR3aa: CASSIQGDTEAFF

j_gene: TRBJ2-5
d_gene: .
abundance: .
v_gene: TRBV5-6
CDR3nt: TGTGCCAGCAGCTTGTACCAAGAGACCCAGTACTTC
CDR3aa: CASSLYQETQYF

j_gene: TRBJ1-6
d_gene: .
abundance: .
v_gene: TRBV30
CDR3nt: TGTGCCTGGAGTGAGGGAAGAGGGGATTCACCCCTCCACTTT
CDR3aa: CAWSEGRGDSPLHF

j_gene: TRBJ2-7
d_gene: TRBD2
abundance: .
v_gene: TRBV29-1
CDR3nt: TGCAGCGTTGGCCCTAGCGGGGGCACCTACGAGCAGTACTTC
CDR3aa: CSVGPSGGTYEQYF

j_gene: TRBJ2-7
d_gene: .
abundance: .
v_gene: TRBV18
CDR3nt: TGTGCCAGCTCACCACCCCAAAGGGGCTCCTACGAGCAGTACTTC
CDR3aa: CASSPPQRGSYEQYF

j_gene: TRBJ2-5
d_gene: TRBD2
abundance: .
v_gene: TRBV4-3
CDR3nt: TGCGCCAGCAGCCAAGATAGCGGACTAGCGGGGCGGGACCAAGAGACCCAGTACTTC
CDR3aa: CASSQDSGLAGRDQETQYF

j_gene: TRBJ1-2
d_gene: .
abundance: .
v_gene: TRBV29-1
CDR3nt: TGCAGCGTTGAAGTCCCCGGCGATGGCTACACCTTC
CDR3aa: CSVEVPGDGYTF

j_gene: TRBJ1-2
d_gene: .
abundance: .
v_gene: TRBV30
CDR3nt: TGTGCCTGGAGTGGGGGCCGACGTGCTACTGATCCCTATGGCTACACCTTC
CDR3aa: CAWSGGRRATDPYGYTF

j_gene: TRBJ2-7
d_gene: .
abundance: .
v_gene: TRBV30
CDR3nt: TGTGCCTGGAGTCGCAGCGCCTACGAGCAGTACTTC
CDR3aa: CAWSRSAYEQYF

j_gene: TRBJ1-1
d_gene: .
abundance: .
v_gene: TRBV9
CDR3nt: TGTGCCAGCAGCCCCCGACAGAACATGAACACTGAAGCTTTCTTT
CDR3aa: CASSPRQNMNTEAFF

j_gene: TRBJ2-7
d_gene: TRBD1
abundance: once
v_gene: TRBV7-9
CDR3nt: TGTGCCAGCAACTTAGAGGGACAGGACCCCTACGAGCAGTACTTC
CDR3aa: CASNLEGQDPYEQYF

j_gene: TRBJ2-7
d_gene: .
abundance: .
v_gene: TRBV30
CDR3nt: TGTGCCTGGAGGCGGGGTGGGGTGTACTACGAGCAGTACTTC
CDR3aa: CAWRRGGVYYEQYF

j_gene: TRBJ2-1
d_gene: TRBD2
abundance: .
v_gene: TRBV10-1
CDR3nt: TGCGCCAGCAGTGACCCCGGGGGGGCCCACAATGAGCAGTTCTTC
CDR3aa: CASSDPGGAHNEQFF

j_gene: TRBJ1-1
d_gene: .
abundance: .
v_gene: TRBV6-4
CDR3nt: TGTGCCAGCATTACCCCAGGAGGTATGAACACTGAAGCTTTCTTT
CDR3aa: CASITPGGMNTEAFF

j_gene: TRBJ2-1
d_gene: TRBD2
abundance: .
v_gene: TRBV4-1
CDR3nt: TGCGCCAGCAGCCCCCCGTACACCATAGCGGGGGGGACCGATGAGCAGTTCTTC
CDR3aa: CASSPPYTIAGGTDEQFF

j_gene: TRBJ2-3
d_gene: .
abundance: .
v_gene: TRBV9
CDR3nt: TGTGCCAGCAGCGTAGCGGGGGACACAGATACGCAGTATTTT
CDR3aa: CASSVAGDTDTQYF

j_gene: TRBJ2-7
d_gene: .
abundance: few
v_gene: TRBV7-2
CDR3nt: TGTGCCAGCAGCTTAGCCGGACCGGGTGGAACCTACGAGCAGTACTTC
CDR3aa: CASSLAGPGGTYEQYF

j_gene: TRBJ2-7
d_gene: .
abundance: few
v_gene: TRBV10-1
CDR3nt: TGCGCCAGCAGTGAGCGGGGGTCTTTATCCTACGAGCAGTACTTC
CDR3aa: CASSERGSLSYEQYF

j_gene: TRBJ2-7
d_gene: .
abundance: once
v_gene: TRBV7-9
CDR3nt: TGTGCCAGCAGCCCTAAACCCGGCACAGTCTCCTACGAGCAGTACTTC
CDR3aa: CASSPKPGTVSYEQYF

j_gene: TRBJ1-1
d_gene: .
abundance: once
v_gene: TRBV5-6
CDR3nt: TGTGCCAGCAGCCGAGAGGTTGAAGAAGCTTTCTTT
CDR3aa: CASSREVEEAFF

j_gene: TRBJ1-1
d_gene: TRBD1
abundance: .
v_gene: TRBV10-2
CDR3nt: TGCGCCAGCAGTGAGCCGGGACAGGGGTGGACTGAAGCTTTCTTT
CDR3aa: CASSEPGQGWTEAFF

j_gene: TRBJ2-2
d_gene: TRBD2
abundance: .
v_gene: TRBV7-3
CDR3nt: TGTGCCAGCAGCTCCGGACTAGCGGGGAGAGGGACCGGGGAGCTGTTTTTT
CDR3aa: CASSSGLAGRGTGELFF

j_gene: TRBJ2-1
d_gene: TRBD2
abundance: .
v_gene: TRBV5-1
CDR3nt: TGCGCCAGCAGCTTTGGGCGGGGGGGCAGGAATGAGCAGTTCTTC
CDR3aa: CASSFGRGGRNEQFF

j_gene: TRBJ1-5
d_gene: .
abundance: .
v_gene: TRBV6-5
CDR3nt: TGTGCCAGCAGTTACAAAGGGGGACGGAGCAATCAGCCCCAGCATTTT
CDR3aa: CASSYKGGRSNQPQHF

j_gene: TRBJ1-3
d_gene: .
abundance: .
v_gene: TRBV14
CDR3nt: TGTGCCAGCAGCCAAGGGGAAAAAAACACCATATATTTT
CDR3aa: CASSQGEKNTIYF

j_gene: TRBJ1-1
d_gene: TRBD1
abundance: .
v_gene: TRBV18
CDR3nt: TGTGCCAGCTCACCACGGGGACAGGGGTATCGAGCTTTCTTT
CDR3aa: CASSPRGQGYRAFF

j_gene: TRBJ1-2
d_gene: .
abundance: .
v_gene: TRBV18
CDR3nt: TGTGCCAGCTCACCACCGGCAGGCTATGGCTACACCTTC
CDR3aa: CASSPPAGYGYTF

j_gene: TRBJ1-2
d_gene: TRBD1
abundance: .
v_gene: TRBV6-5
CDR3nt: TGTGCCAGCAGTCAGGGGGCGGATGGCTACACCTTC
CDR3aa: CASSQGADGYTF

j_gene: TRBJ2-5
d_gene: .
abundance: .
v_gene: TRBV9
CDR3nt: TGTGCCAGCAGCCCCGTGGGGCCAGGGTCTGCGGAGACCCAGTACTTC
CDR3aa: CASSPVGPGSAETQYF

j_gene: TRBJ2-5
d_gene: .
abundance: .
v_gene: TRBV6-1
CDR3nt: TGTGCCAGCAGTGAGGTCAGGGCTCCACGGGAGACCCAGTACTTC
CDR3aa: CASSEVRAPRETQYF

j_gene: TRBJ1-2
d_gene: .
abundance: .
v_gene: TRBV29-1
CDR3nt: TGCAGCGTTGAAGATTCCCGGGACAATAACTATGGCTACACCTTC
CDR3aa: CSVEDSRDNNYGYTF

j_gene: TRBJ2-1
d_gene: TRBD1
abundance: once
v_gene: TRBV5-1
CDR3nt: TGCGCCAGCAGTAGACAGGGGGACCTGAGTAATGAGCAGTTCTTC
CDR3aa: CASSRQGDLSNEQFF

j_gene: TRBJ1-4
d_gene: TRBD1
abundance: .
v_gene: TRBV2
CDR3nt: TGTGCCAGCAGTGAGGGGACAGGAAGGGAAAAACTGTTTTTT
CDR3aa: CASSEGTGREKLFF

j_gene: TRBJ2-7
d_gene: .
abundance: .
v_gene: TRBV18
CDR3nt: TGTGCCAGCTCGCAACCAGCCGGGGCCGCCTACGAGCAGTACTTC
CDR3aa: CASSQPAGAAYEQYF

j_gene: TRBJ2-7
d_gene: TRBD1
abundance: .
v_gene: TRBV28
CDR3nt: TGTGCCAGCAGTTTTGGACAGGACTACGAGCAGTACTTC
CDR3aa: CASSFGQDYEQYF

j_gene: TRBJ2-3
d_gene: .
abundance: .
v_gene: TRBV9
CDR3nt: TGTGCCAGCAGCGTAGAAGGGGGAGTGGATACGCAGTATTTT
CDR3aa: CASSVEGGVDTQYF

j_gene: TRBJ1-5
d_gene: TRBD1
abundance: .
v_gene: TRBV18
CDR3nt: TGTGCCAGCTCTTTGGGACAGGGGACCTTATATCAGCCCCAGCATTTT
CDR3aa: CASSLGQGTLYQPQHF

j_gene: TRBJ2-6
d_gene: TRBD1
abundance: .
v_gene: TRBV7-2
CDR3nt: TGTGCCAGCAGCTTAGGTGTGACAGGGGGCGCTGGGGCCAACGTCCTGACTTTC
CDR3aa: CASSLGVTGGAGANVLTF

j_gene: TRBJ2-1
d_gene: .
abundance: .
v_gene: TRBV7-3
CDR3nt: TGTGCCAGCAGCTCAAGGGGGGCAGGGGACGAGCAGTTCTTC
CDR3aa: CASSSRGAGDEQFF

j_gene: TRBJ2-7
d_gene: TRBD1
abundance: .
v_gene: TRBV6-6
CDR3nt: TGTGCCAGCAGTCCCCGGACAGGGCTCTACGAGCAGTACTTC
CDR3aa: CASSPRTGLYEQYF

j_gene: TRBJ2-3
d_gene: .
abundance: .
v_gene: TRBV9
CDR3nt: TGTGCCAGCAGCGTAGCTGATCTAGATACGCAGTATTTT
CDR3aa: CASSVADLDTQYF

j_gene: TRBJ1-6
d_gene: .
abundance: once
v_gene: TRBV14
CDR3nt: TGTGCCAGCAGCATTCCCAGCTCACCCCTCCACTTT
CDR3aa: CASSIPSSPLHF

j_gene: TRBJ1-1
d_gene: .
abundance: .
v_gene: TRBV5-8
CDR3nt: TGTGCCAGCAGCTGGTATTCGGCCTTAGGGAACACTGAAGCTTTCTTT
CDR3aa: CASSWYSALGNTEAFF

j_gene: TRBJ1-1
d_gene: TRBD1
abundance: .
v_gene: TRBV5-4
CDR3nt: TGTGCCAGCAGGGCCGGGACAGACACTGAAGCTTTCTTT
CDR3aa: CASRAGTDTEAFF

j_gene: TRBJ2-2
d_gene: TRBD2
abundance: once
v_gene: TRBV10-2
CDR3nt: TGCGCCAGCAGGGGACTAGCGGTAAACACCGGGGAGCTGTTTTTT
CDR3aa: CASRGLAVNTGELFF

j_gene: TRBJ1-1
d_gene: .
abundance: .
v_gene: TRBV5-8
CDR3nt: TGTGCCAGCAGCTTGGCGACGATGAACACTGAAGCTTTCTTT
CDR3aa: CASSLATMNTEAFF

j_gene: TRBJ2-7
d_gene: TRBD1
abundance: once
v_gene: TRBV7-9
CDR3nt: TGTGCCAGCAGCTTAGTTGGGGACAGGGCTTCCGAGCAGTACTTC
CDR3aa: CASSLVGDRASEQYF

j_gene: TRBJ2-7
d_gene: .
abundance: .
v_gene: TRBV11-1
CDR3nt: TGTGCCAGCAGCTTCGGGCAGGCCTACGAGCAGTACTTC
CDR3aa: CASSFGQAYEQYF

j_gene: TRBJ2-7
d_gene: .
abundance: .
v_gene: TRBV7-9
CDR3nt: TGTGCCAGCAGCCCCCGAACAGGGCGCGAGCAGTACTTC
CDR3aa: CASSPRTGREQYF

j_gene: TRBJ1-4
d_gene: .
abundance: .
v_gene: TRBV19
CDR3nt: TGTGCCAGTAAGGATTGGAGATCTTTAACGAGTAATGAAAAACTGTTTTTT
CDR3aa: CASKDWRSLTSNEKLFF

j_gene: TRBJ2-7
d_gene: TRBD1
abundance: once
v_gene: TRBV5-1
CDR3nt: TGCGCCAGCAGCTCCTCCCACAGGGGGAACGAGCAGTACTTC
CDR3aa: CASSSSHRGNEQYF

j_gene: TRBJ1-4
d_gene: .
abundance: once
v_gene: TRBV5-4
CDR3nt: TGTGCCAGCAGCTTCGGGGGGCGCCGTGAAAAACTGTTTTTT
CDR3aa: CASSFGGRREKLFF

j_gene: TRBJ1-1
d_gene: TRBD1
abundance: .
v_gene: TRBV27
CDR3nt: TGTGCCAGCAGTTCCTTCCGTAACCTCAGGGGGAGGACCCCTGAAGCTTTCTTT
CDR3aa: CASSSFRNLRGRTPEAFF

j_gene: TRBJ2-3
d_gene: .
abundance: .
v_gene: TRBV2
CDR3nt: TGTGCCAACCCCGGGGCAGAGAGCACAGATACGCAGTATTTT
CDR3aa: CANPGAESTDTQYF